This record concerns one T cell receptor beta chain sequence. The antigen remains undetermined. The investigators amplified TCR beta CDR3 regions from RNA transcripts. HTBI primers were employed in a first-round RT-PCR of the TCR CDR3. TCRdb fed the multiplex PCR reads into MiXCR, producing one record per CDR3 protein. This sample yields approximately 560,000 distinct CDR3 sequences, of which about 43% are seen a single time; roughly 8.2% belongs to the top ten. This entry comes from a study of T cells in Graves' hyperthyroidism and ophthalmopathy. With 8 bases removed from V and 7 bases from J, the gap between germline ends came to 17 bases. Germline assignment: CDR1 SQVTM and CDR2 ANQGSEA. The CDR3 sequence is 12 residues long. The hyperthyroidism was newly diagnosed and had lasted under 2 months; the patients were aged 18 to 65. Overall study results and limits: The model foresaw ophthalmopathy a median roughly 6 months prior to onset. In the analysis, a 13 V-J model separated ophthalmopathy from stable hyperthyroidism. Blood also showed most of the thyroid clonotypes that were expanded above 0.001.

J is TRBJ1-2 and V is TRBV29-1; TRBD1 might be the D (5 bases). The receptor was derived from a woman younger than 30 with Graves' hyperthyroidism. The sample comprised peripheral blood or thyroid tissue (not recorded which). The CDR3 loop is CSLEELGAGYTF. In DNA form, the CDR3 reads TGCAGCTTGGAGGAACTAGGGGCTGGCTACACCTTC.